A selection of T cell receptor beta chains follows, all from one sample in a study of T-cell memory formation after mild COVID-19. TCRdb re-derived calls from the 5' RACE reads in MiXCR, one entry per CDR3 protein. The table has 400,000 to 500,000 distinct CDR3 sequences, more than 15% seen once. Input material: PBMCs or a T cell subset sorted from them (not recorded which). These receptor sequences come from a man younger than 35 who had mild COVID-19 (a few samples of this study predate the infection). Cell type and time point are not known. The CDR3 runs from the conserved cysteine through the conserved F or W. A D gene is named only where the DNA matches it firmly. Size tells how often a clone was seen (once, few, many) or the class of an expanded clone, and some rows leave it out.

clone_size,d_call,j_call,v_call,cdr3_aa,cdr3_nt
many,TRBD1,TRBJ1-2,TRBV5-1,CASSRDSSYGYTF,TGCGCCAGCAGCAGGGACAGTTCGTATGGCTACACCTTC
many,-,TRBJ2-3,TRBV6-4,CASSEEGSSTDTQYF,TGTGCCAGCAGTGAAGAGGGATCTAGCACAGATACGCAGTATTTT
-,-,TRBJ2-3,TRBV7-2,CASSSDQGYSSTDTQYF,TGTGCCAGCAGCTCTGACCAGGGTTATTCTAGCACAGATACGCAGTATTTT
few,TRBD2,TRBJ2-1,TRBV6-2/TRBV6-3,CASSYRGGTYNEQFF,TGTGCCAGCAGTTATCGGGGGGGGACCTACAATGAGCAGTTCTTC
-,TRBD1,TRBJ1-4,TRBV9,CASSRDRGGEKLFF,TGTGCCAGCAGCCGGGACAGGGGTGGGGAAAAACTGTTTTTT
-,TRBD1,TRBJ1-6,TRBV20-1,CSAWTGTGGSPLHF,TGCAGTGCTTGGACCGGGACAGGCGGGTCACCCCTCCACTTT
-,TRBD1,TRBJ1-4,TRBV30,CAWSGSRGTNEKLFF,TGTGCCTGGAGTGGCAGCAGGGGGACTAATGAAAAACTGTTTTTT
few,-,TRBJ1-1,TRBV3-1,CASSQDREGGVTEAFF,TGTGCCAGCAGCCAAGATCGTGAAGGGGGAGTCACTGAAGCTTTCTTT
many,-,TRBJ1-1,TRBV7-2,CASSLEAAEAFF,TGTGCCAGCAGCTTAGAAGCCGCTGAAGCTTTCTTT
many,-,TRBJ1-3,TRBV5-6,CASSSGVGNTIYF,TGTGCCAGCAGCTCAGGGGTTGGAAACACCATATATTTT
-,-,TRBJ1-5,TRBV6-4,CASSQPGQNSNQPQHF,TGTGCCAGCAGCCAACCCGGGCAGAATAGCAATCAGCCCCAGCATTTT
few,-,TRBJ2-7,TRBV5-1,CASSFAGDEQYF,TGCGCCAGCAGCTTTGCCGGGGATGAGCAGTACTTC
-,-,TRBJ1-3,TRBV5-1,CASSSGTSGNTIYF,TGCGCCAGCAGCTCGGGGACAAGTGGAAACACCATATATTTT
few,-,TRBJ2-5,TRBV7-3,CASSPAGVGGETQYF,TGTGCCAGCAGCCCCGCAGGGGTTGGTGGAGAGACCCAGTACTTC
many,-,TRBJ2-1,TRBV7-9,CASSLVPWAAVDDEQFF,TGTGCCAGCAGCTTAGTGCCCTGGGCGGCGGTCGATGATGAGCAGTTCTTC
-,-,TRBJ2-5,TRBV5-8,CASRHFRAQYF,TGTGCCAGCAGACACTTTCGGGCCCAGTACTTC
few,-,TRBJ2-3,TRBV5-1,CASSTELAPDTQYF,TGCGCCAGCAGCACGGAACTAGCCCCAGATACGCAGTATTTT
few,TRBD1,TRBJ2-3,TRBV7-9,CASSLGEGQGSTDTQYF,TGTGCCAGCAGCCTAGGGGAGGGACAGGGGAGCACAGATACGCAGTATTTT
few,-,TRBJ2-1,TRBV6-5,CASRLLGGGGEQFF,TGTGCCAGCAGACTGCTAGGGGGGGGCGGTGAGCAGTTCTTC
-,-,TRBJ1-2,TRBV5-5,CASSLVGGEDTF,TGTGCCAGCAGCTTGGTAGGGGGAGAGGACACCTTC
-,-,TRBJ1-5,TRBV6-2/TRBV6-3,CASTGGVDQPQHF,TGTGCCAGCACAGGAGGCGTGGATCAGCCCCAGCATTTT
-,-,TRBJ2-1,TRBV24-1,CATSGGRRSYNEQFF,TGTGCCACCAGTGGCGGCAGGAGATCCTACAATGAGCAGTTCTTC
few,-,TRBJ2-4,TRBV29-1,CSTSEGDIQYF,TGCAGCACGAGTGAGGGGGACATTCAGTACTTC
-,-,TRBJ1-1,TRBV20-1,CSARITGRGAEAFF,TGCAGTGCTAGGATCACAGGGAGGGGGGCTGAAGCTTTCTTT
-,-,TRBJ2-5,TRBV2,CAGGTIQETQYF,TGTGCCGGGGGGACAATCCAAGAGACCCAGTACTTC
-,-,TRBJ2-2,TRBV4-3,CASSQDQYTGELFF,TGCGCCAGCAGCCAAGATCAGTACACCGGGGAGCTGTTTTTT
few,-,TRBJ1-1,TRBV19,CASSIKGDTEAFF,TGTGCCAGTAGTATCAAGGGGGACACTGAAGCTTTCTTT
-,-,TRBJ1-4,TRBV6-5,CASRRAGDEKLFF,TGTGCCAGCAGGAGGGCCGGAGATGAAAAACTGTTTTTT
few,-,TRBJ2-7,TRBV20-1,CSASFHEQYF,TGCAGTGCTAGCTTCCACGAGCAGTACTTC
-,-,TRBJ2-2,TRBV6-5,CASRPRLNTGELFF,TGTGCCAGCAGGCCTAGACTGAACACCGGGGAGCTGTTTTTT
-,-,TRBJ1-6,TRBV25-1,CASVGDNSPLHF,TGTGCCAGCGTCGGAGATAATTCACCCCTCCACTTT
many,-,TRBJ2-1,TRBV5-1,CASMSGDYNEQFF,TGCGCCAGCATGTCAGGGGACTACAATGAGCAGTTCTTC
-,-,TRBJ2-1,TRBV3-1,CASSQGGDQFF,TGTGCCAGCAGCCAAGGGGGTGACCAGTTCTTC
many,TRBD1,TRBJ1-1,TRBV7-2,CASSPQGMNTEAFF,TGTGCCAGCAGCCCACAGGGGATGAACACTGAAGCTTTCTTT
-,-,TRBJ1-1,TRBV10-2,CASSPISGGIEAFF,TGCGCCAGCAGTCCCATCTCGGGGGGAATTGAAGCTTTCTTT
many,-,TRBJ2-1,TRBV5-1,CASSLASEPQRFF,TGCGCCAGCAGCTTGGCCAGTGAACCTCAGCGGTTCTTC